The TCR beta chain under discussion was sequenced for a study of blood T cell repertoires in COVID-19. Study at large: The study drew acute and convalescent COVID-19 samples from the United States, Italy and Spain. PBMCs, B-cell-depleted T cells, or T cells were the source of the cDNA or gDNA that made up the material.

Germline CDR1 is SGHRS and CDR2 is YFSETQ. V was shortened by 4 bases and J by 2 bases, with 16 bases between the two germline ends. This CDR3 is built from 15 residues. The protocol was immunoSEQ multiplex PCR, while the TCRdb copy is restricted to in-frame clones and leaves out a portion. Of over 120,000 clones listed, 80% to 90% are singletons. The specimen was peripheral blood. J is TRBJ2-7 and V is TRBV5-1, with D perhaps TRBD1 (5 bases). The sequence was obtained from a woman in her forties or fifties with acute or convalescent COVID-19. The CDR3 loop reads CASSDEQVYPYEQYF. In DNA form, the CDR3 reads TGCGCCAGCAGCGACGAACAGGTTTATCCCTACGAGCAGTACTTC.